The 5 T cell receptor beta chains reported below all come from one sample, sequenced in a study of blood T cell repertoires in COVID-19. The assay was immunoSEQ multiplex PCR, and TCRdb's table has in-frame clones only and misses some. The table has nearly 80,000 clones, roughly 85% seen once. What was sequenced was peripheral blood. The source is a woman in her 70s with acute or convalescent COVID-19.

This chain links TRBV10-2 with TRBJ1-5, with D unresolved. V gave up 7 bases and J gave up 5 bases, with 12 bases separating them. This CDR3 comprises 13 residues. Germline V gene data show CDR1 as WSHSY and CDR2 as SAAADI. The DNA of the CDR3 is TGCGCCAGCAAGGCCAGCGGGGATCAGCCCCAGCATTTT. This translates into CASKASGDQPQHF.

V gene TRBV19 combines with J gene TRBJ1-5; TRBD1 matches 7 bases. Trimming removed 1 base from V and 0 bases from J; junction bases left unmatched: 3. Germline loops: CDR1 LNHDA, CDR2 SQIVND (reference sequence). The CDR3 runs to 16 residues. The CDR3 DNA is TGTGCCAGTAGTATAGGAGGGACAGATAGCAATCAGCCCCAGCATTTT. It codes for CASSIGGTDSNQPQHF.

The chain is built from TRBV5-6 and TRBJ2-3; tentative D call: TRBD1 (5 bases). CDR1 and CDR2 (germline): SGHDT, YYEEEE. CDR3 length: 17 amino acids. Trimming cost V 1 base and J 1 base, with 16 bases left between them. CDR3 nucleotide sequence: TGTGCCAGCAGCTTGACAGGCGTAGGTCCTGGCACAGATACGCAGTATTTT. The encoded protein is CASSLTGVGPGTDTQYF. The whole variable domain, remainder taken from reference TRBV5-6 and TRBJ2-3, is DAGVTQSPTHLIKTRGQQVTLRCSPKSGHDTVSWYQQALGQGPQFIFQYYEEEERQRGNFPDRFSGHQFPNYSSELNVNALLLGDSALYLCASSLTGVGPGTDTQYFGPGTRLTVL.

The chain links TRBV5-4 to TRBJ2-3; D is uncertain. Germline CDR1 reads SGHNT; CDR2 reads YYREEE (reference sequence). Trimming stripped 0 bases from V and 0 bases from J, with 8 bases between. This CDR3 region has 15 residues. The CDR3 is CASSLDGLSTDTQYF. The DNA for the CDR3 is TGTGCCAGCAGCTTGGATGGCCTCAGCACAGATACGCAGTATTTT.

The rearrangement links TRBV3-1 (or the pseudogene TRBV3-2) to TRBJ1-1; D not resolved. V dropped 10 bases and J dropped 3 bases, with 21 bases sitting between them. Germline assignment: CDR1 LGHDT and CDR2 YNNKEL (reference sequence). The CDR3 covers 15 residues. CDR3 bases: TGTGCCACCGGAGCGCCGGGAACGGGAGACACTGAAGCTTTCTTT. As protein: CATGAPGTGDTEAFF.